The 5 T cell receptor beta chains in this list originate from one sample, sequenced in a study of CXCR4 blockade with PD-1 therapy in pancreatic cancer. Only in-frame clones appear in the TCRdb table, and some are missing; sequencing was by immunoSEQ multiplex PCR. Of over 15,000 clones listed, about two thirds are singletons. The sample was tumor tissue. The origin of the receptors is a human donor with pancreatic ductal adenocarcinoma.

For the CDR3, the DNA is TGTGCCAGTAGCCGGACAGGTGCCCAAGAGACCCAGTACTTC. It translates to CASSRTGAQETQYF. The rearrangement uses TRBV19 and TRBJ2-5; 7 bases map to TRBD1. Germline loops: CDR1 LNHDA, CDR2 SQIVND (reference sequence). The CDR3 totals 14 residues. With V trimmed by 6 bases and J by 1 base, 5 bases remained unmatched.

The J gene is TRBJ1-2, the V gene TRBV28; 9 bases map to TRBD1. V dropped 8 bases and J dropped 12; count of bases not matched to a gene: 10. CDR3 length equals 12 residues. CDR1 is MDHEN and CDR2 is SYDVKM in the germline V gene. The CDR3 nucleotides read TGTGCCAGCTCCCGGGACAGGGTAGGAAACACCTTC. It specifies CASSRDRVGNTF.

The J gene is TRBJ2-7, the V gene TRBV19; D perhaps matches TRBD1 (5 bases). In germline, CDR1 is LNHDA, CDR2 SQIVND (reference sequence). CDR3 length equals 14 residues. Trimming cost V 3 bases and J 2 bases, with 11 bases left between them. The CDR3 protein is CASSMVGLTYEQYF. DNA of the CDR3: TGTGCCAGTAGTATGGTGGGGCTAACCTACGAGCAGTACTTC.

DNA for the CDR3: TGTGCCACCAGCGCTCAACAGGGGTGGTTCCAAGAGACCCAGTACTTC. It specifies CATSAQQGWFQETQYF. The rearrangement links TRBV15 to TRBJ2-5, with 7 bases aligning to TRBD1. V dropped 5 bases and J dropped 1; count of bases not matched to a gene: 10. Germline assignment: CDR1 LNHNV and CDR2 YYDKDF (reference sequence). The CDR3 has 16 amino acids. Filled out from reference TRBV15 and TRBJ2-5, the complete variable domain reads DAMVIQNPRYQVTQFGKPVTLSCSQTLNHNVMYWYQQKSSQAPKLLFHYYDKDFNNEADTPDNFQSRRPNTSFCFLDIRSPGLGDTAMYLCATSAQQGWFQETQYFGPGTRLLVL.

The genes are TRBV6-8 and TRBJ2-7; D is uncertain. The germline V gene encodes CDR1 MNHGY and CDR2 SAAAGT. The V end was cut by 0 bases, the J end by 3 bases, with 9 bases between. The CDR3 extends over 14 amino acids. CDR3 DNA sequence: TGTGCCAGCAGTTACTCGAGGCACCACTACGAGCAGTACTTC. It codes for CASSYSRHHYEQYF.